The 14 T cell receptor beta chains below come from one sample, sequenced in a study of shared clonotypes between healthy human individuals. The method was immunoSEQ multiplex PCR; TCRdb's version includes in-frame clones alone and lacks a portion of them. Among around 440,000 clones listed, 60% to 80% were seen once. The specimen sequenced was PBMCs. The receptors originated from a middle-aged woman in good health. Some clones in this sample may be carry-over from other donors' samples.

The rearrangement uses TRBV30 and TRBJ1-4; the D is unclear. The germline V gene has CDR1 GTSNPN and CDR2 SVGIG (reference sequence). The V and J ends lost 3 bases and 7 bases respectively, with 6 bases between them. The CDR3 loop spans 11 amino acids. In nucleotides, the CDR3 is TGTGCCTGGAGCGAGGGTGAAAAACTGTTTTTT. Translation: CAWSEGEKLFF.

Note on this clone: A far larger clone is just one base off, so this is likely a read error. The genes are TRBV30 and TRBJ2-2; D not resolved. The germline gives CDR1 GTSNPN, CDR2 SVGIG (reference sequence). This CDR3 region has 14 residues. In DNA, the CDR3 is TGTGCCTGGGGTGTACAACAGAACACCGGGGAGCTGTTTTTT. Protein: CAWGVQQNTGELFF.

CDR3 DNA sequence: TGTGCCAGCAGTGACTCCTCTGGACAATACAATGAGCAGTTCTTC. As protein: CASSDSSGQYNEQFF. The chain is built from TRBV6-4 and TRBJ2-1; D possibly corresponds to TRBD1 (5 bases). CDR3 size: 15 residues. Trimming shortened V by 0 bases and J by 4 bases, and 10 bases separated the two germline ends. Germline-derived CDR1 and CDR2 are MRHNA and SNTAGT.

This clone was counted a few times. The chain has TRBV15 and TRBJ2-7; no definite D call. V lost 0 bases and J 6 bases, leaving 12 bases between the germline ends. From germline, CDR1 is LNHNV and CDR2 YYDKDF (reference sequence). The CDR3 has 14 residues. The CDR3 spells CATSRDRASPEQYF. The CDR3 coding sequence is TGTGCCACCAGCAGAGATCGAGCTAGTCCCGAGCAGTACTTC.

Turning to this clone: This sequence may be a read error, since a much larger clone differs from it by one base. The chain joins TRBV29-1 to TRBJ1-1; the match to TRBD1 covers 7 bases. The CDR3 consists of 14 residues. CDR1 is SQVTM and CDR2 is ANQGSEA in the germline V gene. The CDR3 protein is CSVESQGVNTGAFF. The CDR3 region has the DNA TGCAGCGTTGAGAGTCAGGGGGTGAACACTGGAGCTTTCTTT.

The CDR3 region has the DNA TGTGCCAGCACCCTTATGGGACAGGGTGAAAAACTGTTTTTT. Its protein product is CASTLMGQGEKLFF. V and J are TRBV6-6 and TRBJ1-4; the match to TRBD1 covers 9 bases. J lost 7 bases, V lost 7 bases, and 7 bases had no gene match. The CDR3 totals 14 residues. Per the germline V gene, CDR1 is MNHNY and CDR2 is SVGAGI (reference sequence).

The chain couples TRBV30 to TRBJ1-1, with D maybe TRBD1 (6 bases). CDR1 GTSNPN and CDR2 SVGIG come from the germline V gene (reference sequence). V shed 0 bases and J shed 0 bases, with 14 bases lying between them. This CDR3 spans 16 amino acids. The CDR3 region is CAWSVRGWALNTEAFF. The CDR3 DNA reads as TGTGCCTGGAGTGTCAGGGGCTGGGCCTTGAACACTGAAGCTTTCTTT.

J is TRBJ1-2 and V is TRBV30, with a weak D call TRBD1 (5 bases). With 0 bases removed from V and 0 bases from J, the gap between germline ends came to 8 bases. The germline gives CDR1 GTSNPN, CDR2 SVGIG (reference sequence). This CDR3 spans 14 amino acids. CDR3 nucleotides: TGTGCCTGGAGTGTTGGGGCAGCTAACTATGGCTACACCTTC. Protein product: CAWSVGAANYGYTF. Variable domain in full (rest from reference TRBV30 and TRBJ1-2): SQTIHQWPATLVQPVGSPLSLECTVEGTSNPNLYWYRQAAGRGLQLLFYSVGIGQISSEVPQNLSASRPQDRQFILSSKKLLLSDSGFYLCAWSVGAANYGYTFGSGTRLTVV.

The V gene is TRBV4-1, the J gene TRBJ1-5; D is perhaps TRBD1 (6 bases). Germline loops: CDR1 MGHRA, CDR2 YSYEKL. V was cut by 0 bases and J by 6 bases, with 24 bases left in between. The CDR3 is 19 residues long. The CDR3 region has the DNA TGCGCCAGCAGCCAAGATCCCCCCCCGGGGGGCATACGGATTCAGCCCCAGCATTTT. As protein: CASSQDPPPGGIRIQPQHF.

The chain employs TRBV6-6 and TRBJ2-7; D uncertain. The V gene's germline CDR1 is MNHNY and CDR2 SVGAGI (reference sequence). V lost 0 bases to trimming and J lost 5 bases, with 14 bases between them. This CDR3 spans 15 amino acids. As DNA, the CDR3 is TGTGCCAGCAGTTACTCGTTGTCGGGTACGGACGAGCAGTACTTC. Translating it yields CASSYSLSGTDEQYF.

This clone has only one observation. A read error likely explains this, since a far larger clone differs by one base. This chain links TRBV15 with TRBJ1-5; 8 nucleotides line up with TRBD1. V shed 0 bases and J 6 bases; nucleotides not matched to a gene: 4. Germline assignment: CDR1 LNHNV and CDR2 YYDKDF (reference sequence). The CDR3 runs 15 residues. CDR3 sequence: CATSREAGGGQPQHF. In DNA form, the CDR3 reads TGTGCCACCAGCAGAGAGGCAGGGGGCGGTCAGCCCCAGCATTTT. Drawing the rest from reference TRBV15 and TRBJ1-5, the complete variable domain is DAMVIQNPRYQVTQFGKPVTLSCSQTLNHNVMYWYQQKSSQAPKLLFHYYDKDFNNEADTPDNFQSRRPNTSFCFLDIRSPGLGDTAMYLCATSREAGGGQPQHFGDGTRLSIL.

The rearrangement joins TRBV28 to TRBJ1-1; D ambiguous. From germline, CDR1 is MDHEN and CDR2 SYDVKM. The CDR3 runs 15 residues. The germline V and J ends were trimmed by 6 bases and 0 bases, with 14 bases remaining between them. In DNA form, the CDR3 reads TGTGCCAGCAGCGGGCCCCCAGCTATGAACACTGAAGCTTTCTTT. Its protein product is CASSGPPAMNTEAFF. Drawing the rest from reference TRBV28 and TRBJ1-1, the complete variable domain is DVKVTQSSRYLVKRTGEKVFLECVQDMDHENMFWYRQDPGLGLRLIYFSYDVKMKEKGDIPEGYSVSREKKERFSLILESASTNQTSMYLCASSGPPAMNTEAFFGQGTRLTVV.

Details on this clone: Relative to the germline gene, one junction end is altered; a read error may explain this. This sequence joins TRBV19 and TRBJ2-2, with TRBD1 as a possible D gene (5 bases). In germline, CDR1 is LNHDA, CDR2 SQIVND (reference sequence). This CDR3 is built from 14 residues. In DNA form, the CDR3 reads TGTGCCGGTAGTACCGGACATTCGGCCGGGGAGCTGTTTTTT. Translation gives CAGSTGHSAGELFF.

The chain couples TRBV6-1 to TRBJ2-5; D is perhaps TRBD2 (5 bases). The germline V gene has CDR1 MNHNS and CDR2 SASEGT. The V end was cut by 7 bases, the J end by 2 bases, with 11 bases between. The CDR3 runs 13 residues. The CDR3 spells CASTLLGQETQYF. CDR3 nucleotide sequence: TGTGCCAGCACCCTACTAGGGCAAGAGACCCAGTACTTC.